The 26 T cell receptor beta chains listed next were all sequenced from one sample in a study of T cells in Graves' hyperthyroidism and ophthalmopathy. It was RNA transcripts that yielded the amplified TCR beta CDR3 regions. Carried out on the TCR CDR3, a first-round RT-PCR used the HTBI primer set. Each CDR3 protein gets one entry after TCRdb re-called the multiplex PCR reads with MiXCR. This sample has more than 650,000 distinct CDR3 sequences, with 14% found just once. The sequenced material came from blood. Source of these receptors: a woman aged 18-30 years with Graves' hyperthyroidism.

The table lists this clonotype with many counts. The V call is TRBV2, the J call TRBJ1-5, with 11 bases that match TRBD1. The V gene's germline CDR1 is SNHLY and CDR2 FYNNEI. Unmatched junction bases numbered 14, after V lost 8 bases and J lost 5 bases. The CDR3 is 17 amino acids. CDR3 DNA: TGTGCCAGCCGGGGGACAGGGGGTCTACCGGGGGATCAGCCCCAGCATTTT. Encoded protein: CASRGTGGLPGDQPQHF.

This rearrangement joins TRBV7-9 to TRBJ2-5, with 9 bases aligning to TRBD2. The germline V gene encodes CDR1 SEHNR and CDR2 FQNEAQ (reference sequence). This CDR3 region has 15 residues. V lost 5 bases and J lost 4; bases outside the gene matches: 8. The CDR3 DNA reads TGTGCCAGCAGCCCCCCCGGACTAGCGCGAGAGACCCAGTACTTC. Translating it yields CASSPPGLARETQYF.

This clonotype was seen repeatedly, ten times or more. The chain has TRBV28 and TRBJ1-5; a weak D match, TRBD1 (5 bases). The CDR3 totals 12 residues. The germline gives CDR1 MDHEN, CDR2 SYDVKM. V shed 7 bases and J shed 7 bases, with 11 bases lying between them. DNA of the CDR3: TGTGCCAGCACCCAGGGTGGGCAGCCCCAGCATTTT. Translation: CASTQGGQPQHF.

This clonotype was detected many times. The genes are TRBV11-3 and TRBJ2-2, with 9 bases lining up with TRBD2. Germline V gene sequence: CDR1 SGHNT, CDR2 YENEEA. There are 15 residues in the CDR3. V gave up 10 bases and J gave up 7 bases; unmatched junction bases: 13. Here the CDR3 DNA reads TGTGCCACAGCAGAAGGCGGGAGGGCCAACGGGGAGCTGTTTTTT. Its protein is CATAEGGRANGELFF.

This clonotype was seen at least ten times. The CDR3 here is CASSPIYSYNEQFF. CDR3 in DNA: TGTGCCAGCAGCCCAATTTACTCCTACAATGAGCAGTTCTTC. This chain joins TRBV7-2 and TRBJ2-1; no firm D call. This CDR3 region has 14 residues. The V gene lost 5 bases and the J gene lost 0 bases, with 8 bases spanning the gap. Germline V lookup: CDR1 SGHTA, CDR2 FQGNSA.

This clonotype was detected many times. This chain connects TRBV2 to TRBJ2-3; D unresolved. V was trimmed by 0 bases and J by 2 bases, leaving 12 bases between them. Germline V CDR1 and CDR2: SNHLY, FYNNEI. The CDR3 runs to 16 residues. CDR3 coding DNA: TGTGCCAGCAGTGAAGCCATAGGGTGGGACACAGATACGCAGTATTTT. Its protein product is CASSEAIGWDTDTQYF.

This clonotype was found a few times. CDR3 residues: CASSAFGLAANNEQFF. CDR3 nucleotides: TGTGCCAGCAGTGCTTTCGGACTAGCGGCTAACAATGAGCAGTTCTTC. V is TRBV6-1 and J is TRBJ2-1; 10 nucleotides line up with TRBD2. The V and J ends lost 4 bases and 5 bases, in that order; junction bases with no gene match: 8. The germline V gene encodes CDR1 MNHNS and CDR2 SASEGT. The CDR3 covers 16 residues.

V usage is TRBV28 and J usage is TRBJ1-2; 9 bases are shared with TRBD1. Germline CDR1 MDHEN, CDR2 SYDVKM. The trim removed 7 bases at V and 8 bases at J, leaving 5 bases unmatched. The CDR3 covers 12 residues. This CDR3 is CASITGGGGYTF. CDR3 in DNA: TGTGCCAGCATTACAGGGGGCGGGGGCTACACCTTC.

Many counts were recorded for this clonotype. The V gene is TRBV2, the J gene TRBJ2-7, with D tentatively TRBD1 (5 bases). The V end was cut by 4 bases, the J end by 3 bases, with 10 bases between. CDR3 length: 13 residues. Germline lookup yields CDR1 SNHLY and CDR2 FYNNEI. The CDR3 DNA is TGTGCCAGCAGTGCGGACATTAGCTACGAGCAGTACTTC. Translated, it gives CASSADISYEQYF.

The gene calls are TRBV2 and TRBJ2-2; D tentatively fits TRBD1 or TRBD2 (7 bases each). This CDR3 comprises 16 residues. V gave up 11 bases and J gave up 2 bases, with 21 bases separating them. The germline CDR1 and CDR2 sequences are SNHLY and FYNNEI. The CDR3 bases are TGTGCCTGCACCAGCCCAGGGGGACTAAACACCGGGGAGCTGTTTTTT. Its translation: CACTSPGGLNTGELFF.

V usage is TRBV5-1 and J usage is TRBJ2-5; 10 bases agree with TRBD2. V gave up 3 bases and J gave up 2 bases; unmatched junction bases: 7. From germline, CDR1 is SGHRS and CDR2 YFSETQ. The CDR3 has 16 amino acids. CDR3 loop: CASSSSGRGGQETQYF. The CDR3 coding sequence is TGCGCCAGCAGCTCCAGCGGGAGGGGGGGGCAAGAGACCCAGTACTTC.

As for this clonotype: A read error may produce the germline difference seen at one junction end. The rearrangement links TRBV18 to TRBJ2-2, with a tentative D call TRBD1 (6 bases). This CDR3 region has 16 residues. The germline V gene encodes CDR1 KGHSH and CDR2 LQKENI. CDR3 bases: TGTGCCAGCTCACCTGACGACAGGTGGAACGCCGGGGAGCTGTTTTTT. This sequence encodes CASSPDDRWNAGELFF.

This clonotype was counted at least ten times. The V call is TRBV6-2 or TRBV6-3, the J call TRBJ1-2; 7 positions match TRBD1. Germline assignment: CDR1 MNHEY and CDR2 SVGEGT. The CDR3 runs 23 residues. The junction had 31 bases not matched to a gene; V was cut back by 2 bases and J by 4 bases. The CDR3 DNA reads TGTGCCAGCAGTTACAGGGCCACATACGCAGGACCTCGGGACACAGGGGAGAGCTATGGCTACACCTTC. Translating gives CASSYRATYAGPRDTGESYGYTF.

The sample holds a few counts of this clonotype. For the CDR3, the DNA is TGTGCCAGCAGCCGAGCTATCTTAGTGGGCGAGCAGTACTTC. Protein: CASSRAILVGEQYF. The chain combines TRBV14 with TRBJ2-7; D remains unclear. V lost 4 bases and J lost 6, with 16 bases in between. CDR3 length equals 14 residues. The germline V gene has CDR1 SGHDN and CDR2 FVKESK.

The CDR3 reads CATQGGPRRTEAFF. The CDR3 DNA follows: TGTGCCACTCAAGGGGGCCCCAGGAGGACTGAAGCTTTCTTT. The chain joins TRBV19 to TRBJ1-1; 7 bases align to TRBD1. The CDR3 sequence is 14 residues long. J gave up 5 bases and V 10 bases, and 13 bases lay outside the gene matches. The germline V gene has CDR1 LNHDA and CDR2 SQIVND (reference sequence).

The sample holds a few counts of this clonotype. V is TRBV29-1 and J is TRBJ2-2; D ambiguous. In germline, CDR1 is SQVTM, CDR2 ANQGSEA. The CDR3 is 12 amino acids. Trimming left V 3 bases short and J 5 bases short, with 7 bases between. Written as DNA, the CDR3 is TGCAGCGTTGATTGGGCTACCGGGGAGCTGTTTTTT. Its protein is CSVDWATGELFF.

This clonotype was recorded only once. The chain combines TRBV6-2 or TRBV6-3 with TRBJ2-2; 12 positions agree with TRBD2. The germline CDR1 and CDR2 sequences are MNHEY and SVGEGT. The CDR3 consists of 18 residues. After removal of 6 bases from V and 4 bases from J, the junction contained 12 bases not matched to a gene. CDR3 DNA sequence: TGTGCCAGCAGCTTGGGGCTAGCGGGAGGGCCGCGCACCGGGGAGCTGTTTTTT. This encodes CASSLGLAGGPRTGELFF.

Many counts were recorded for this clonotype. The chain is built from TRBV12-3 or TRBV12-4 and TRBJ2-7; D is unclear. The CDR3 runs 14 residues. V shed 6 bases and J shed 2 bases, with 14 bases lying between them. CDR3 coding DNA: TGTGCCAGCAGACTGTCTAGTGTCCCCTACGAGCAGTACTTC. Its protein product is CASRLSSVPYEQYF.

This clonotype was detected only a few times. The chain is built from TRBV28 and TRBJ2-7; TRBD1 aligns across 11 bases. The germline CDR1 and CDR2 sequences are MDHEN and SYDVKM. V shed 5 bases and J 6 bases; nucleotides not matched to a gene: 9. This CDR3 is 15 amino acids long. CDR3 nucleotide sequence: TGTGCCAGCAGTCTCCCCGGGACAGGGGGAGGCGAGCAGTACTTC. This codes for CASSLPGTGGGEQYF.

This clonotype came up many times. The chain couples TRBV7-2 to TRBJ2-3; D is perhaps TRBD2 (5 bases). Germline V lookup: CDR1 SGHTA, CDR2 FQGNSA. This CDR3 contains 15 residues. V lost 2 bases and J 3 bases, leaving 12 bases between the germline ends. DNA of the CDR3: TGTGCCAGCAGCTTAAGAAGAGGGCAGACAGATACGCAGTATTTT. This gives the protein CASSLRRGQTDTQYF.

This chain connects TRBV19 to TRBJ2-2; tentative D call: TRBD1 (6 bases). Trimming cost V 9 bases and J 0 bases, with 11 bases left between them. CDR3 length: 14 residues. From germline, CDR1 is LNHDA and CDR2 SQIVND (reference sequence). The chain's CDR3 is CARPDRANTGELFF. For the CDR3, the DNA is TGTGCCAGACCGGACAGAGCGAACACCGGGGAGCTGTTTTTT.

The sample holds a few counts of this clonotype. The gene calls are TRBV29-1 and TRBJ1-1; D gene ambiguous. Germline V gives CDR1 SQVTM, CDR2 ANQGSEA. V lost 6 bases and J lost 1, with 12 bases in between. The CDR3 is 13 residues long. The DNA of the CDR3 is TGCAGCGTCCACGGGCCGCAGAACACTGAAGCTTTCTTT. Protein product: CSVHGPQNTEAFF. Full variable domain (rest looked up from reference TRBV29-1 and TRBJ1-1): SAVISQKPSRDICQRGTSLTIQCQVDSQVTMMFWYRQQPGQSLTLIATANQGSEATYESGFVIDKFPISRPNLTFSTLTVSNMSPEDSSIYLCSVHGPQNTEAFFGQGTRLTVV.

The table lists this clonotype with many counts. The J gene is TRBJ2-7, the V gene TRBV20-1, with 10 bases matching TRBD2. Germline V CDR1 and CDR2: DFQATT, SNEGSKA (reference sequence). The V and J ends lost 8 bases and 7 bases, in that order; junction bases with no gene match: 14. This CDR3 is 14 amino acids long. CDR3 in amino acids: CSFRGGLAGEEQYF. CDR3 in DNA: TGCAGTTTCAGAGGCGGCCTAGCGGGAGAAGAGCAGTACTTC.

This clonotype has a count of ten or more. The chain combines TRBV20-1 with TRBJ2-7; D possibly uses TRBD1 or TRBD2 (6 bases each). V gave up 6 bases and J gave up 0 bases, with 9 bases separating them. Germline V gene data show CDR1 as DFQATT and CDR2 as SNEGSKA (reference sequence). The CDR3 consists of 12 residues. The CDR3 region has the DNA TGCAGTGCCCGGGGGCCCTCCTACGAGCAGTACTTC. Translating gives CSARGPSYEQYF.

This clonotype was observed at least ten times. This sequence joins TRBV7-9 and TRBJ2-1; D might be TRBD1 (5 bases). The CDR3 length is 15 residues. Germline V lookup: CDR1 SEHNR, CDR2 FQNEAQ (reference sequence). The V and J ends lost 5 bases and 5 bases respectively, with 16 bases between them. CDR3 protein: CASSGARVPHNEQFF. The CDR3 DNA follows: TGTGCCAGCAGCGGGGCGCGAGTACCGCACAATGAGCAGTTCTTC.

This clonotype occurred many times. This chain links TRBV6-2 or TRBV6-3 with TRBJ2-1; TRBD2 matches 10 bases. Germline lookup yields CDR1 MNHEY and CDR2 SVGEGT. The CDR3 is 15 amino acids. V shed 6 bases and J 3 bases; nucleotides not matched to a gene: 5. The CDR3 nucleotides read TGTGCCAGCAGGCACGGACTAGCGGTCTACAATGAGCAGTTCTTC. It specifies CASRHGLAVYNEQFF.